These 32 T cell receptor beta chains came from one sample sequenced in a study of blood T cell repertoires in COVID-19. Some clones are missing from TCRdb's copy, which holds only in-frame ones; the method was immunoSEQ multiplex PCR. The sample contains roughly 28,000 clones, just over 85% of which appear only once. The sequencing input was peripheral blood. Receptor source: a woman aged 45-60 years with active COVID-19.

The chain combines TRBV2 with TRBJ1-4, with D possibly matching TRBD1 (6 bases). Per germline, CDR1 SNHLY and CDR2 FYNNEI. V lost 5 bases to trimming and J lost 7 bases, with 17 bases between them. This CDR3 is 15 amino acids long. The DNA of the CDR3 is TGTGCCAGCAGTTCAGGCCCCGGGACAACTGAAAAACTGTTTTTT. This translates into CASSSGPGTTEKLFF. Variable domain in full (rest from reference TRBV2 and TRBJ1-4): EPEVTQTPSHQVTQMGQEVILRCVPISNHLYFYWYRQILGQKVEFLVSFYNNEISEKSEIFDDQFSVERPDGSNFTLKIRSTKLEDSAMYFCASSSGPGTTEKLFFGSGTQLSVL.

The chain couples TRBV27 to TRBJ2-1; 9 nucleotides line up with TRBD1. This CDR3 is 16 amino acids long. The ends lost 7 bases at V and 0 bases at J; junction bases unmatched: 7. CDR1 is MNHEY and CDR2 is SMNVEV in the germline V gene (reference sequence). CDR3 nucleotide sequence: TGTGCCAGCACCACGGACAGGGGACCCTCCTACAATGAGCAGTTCTTC. It codes for CASTTDRGPSYNEQFF.

The chain is built from TRBV5-1 and TRBJ2-2, with 15 bases fitting TRBD2. V shed 7 bases, J shed 0 bases, and the junction held 1 base outside the gene matches. CDR1 is SGHRS and CDR2 is YFSETQ in the germline V gene. CDR3 size: 16 residues. CDR3 sequence (DNA): TGCGCCAGCGGACTAGCGGGAGGGCCGAACACCGGGGAGCTGTTTTTT. This encodes CASGLAGGPNTGELFF.

The gene calls are TRBV24-1 and TRBJ2-1; 9 nucleotides match TRBD1. Germline loops: CDR1 KGHDR, CDR2 SFDVKD. The CDR3 contains 16 residues. Trimming cost V 0 bases and J 8 bases; bases outside gene matches: 7. CDR3 protein: CATSDLQAGQGYEQFF. The CDR3 coding sequence is TGTGCCACCAGTGATTTGCAAGCGGGACAGGGATATGAGCAGTTCTTC.

The V gene is TRBV2, the J gene TRBJ2-7; TRBD1 matches 7 bases. J was trimmed by 0 bases and V by 7 bases; bases with no gene match: 3. Germline assignment: CDR1 SNHLY and CDR2 FYNNEI. The CDR3 spans 13 residues. This CDR3 is CASIGDSSYEQYF. Written as DNA, the CDR3 is TGTGCCAGCATAGGGGACAGCTCCTACGAGCAGTACTTC.

The chain employs TRBV3-1 (or the pseudogene TRBV3-2) and TRBJ2-5; 8 bases are a match to TRBD1. Germline lookup yields CDR1 LGHDT and CDR2 YNNKEL (reference sequence). The ends lost 1 base at V and 6 bases at J; junction bases unmatched: 7. This CDR3 contains 15 residues. The CDR3 nucleotides are TGTGCCAGCAGCCAAGGGGCAGGGGGCGTAAAGACCCAGTACTTC. Translating it yields CASSQGAGGVKTQYF.

The chain uses TRBV19 and TRBJ2-7; D is ambiguous. This CDR3 is 13 amino acids long. From germline, CDR1 is LNHDA and CDR2 SQIVND (reference sequence). The V gene lost 10 bases and the J gene lost 1 base, with 14 bases spanning the gap. The CDR3 DNA follows: TGTGCCACCTCACCACAGATTTCCTACGAGCAGTACTTC. Protein sequence: CATSPQISYEQYF.

J is TRBJ1-2 and V is TRBV3-1 (or the pseudogene TRBV3-2); D might be TRBD1 (5 bases). Germline CDR1 LGHDT, CDR2 YNNKEL (reference sequence). The CDR3 loop spans 14 amino acids. V lost 1 base and J 7 bases, leaving 13 bases between the germline ends. The CDR3 DNA reads TGTGCCAGCAGCCAAGGGGGGGAGGGCGGTGGCTACACCTTC. Translating gives CASSQGGEGGGYTF.

This clone has just one count. The chain joins TRBV5-6 to TRBJ2-7; the match to TRBD1 covers 9 bases. V was pared by 4 bases and J by 6 bases, with 8 bases of the junction left unmatched. Germline CDR1 and CDR2: SGHDT and YYEEEE. The CDR3 totals 14 residues. CDR3 nucleotides: TGTGCCAGCAGCCCTCCGGGACAGGGTAGCGAGCAGTACTTC. Its translation: CASSPPGQGSEQYF.

The rearrangement links TRBV30 to TRBJ1-4; D not certain. Trimming took 4 bases from V and 10 from J, leaving 16 bases between them. The CDR3 extends over 13 amino acids. Germline CDR1 is GTSNPN and CDR2 is SVGIG (reference sequence). The CDR3, as DNA: TGTGCCTGGAAGGATCCCGGGGTGGGAAAACTGTTTTTT. Translation gives CAWKDPGVGKLFF.

The V call is TRBV19, the J call TRBJ1-6; D is undetermined. Per the germline V gene, CDR1 is LNHDA and CDR2 is SQIVND (reference sequence). With 3 bases removed from V and 7 bases from J, the gap between germline ends came to 13 bases. The CDR3 length is 15 residues. CDR3 bases: TGTGCCAGTAGTATCTCCGGGGTAGGGAATTCACCCCTCCACTTT. Its protein is CASSISGVGNSPLHF.

The CDR3 DNA is TGTGCCAGCAGTCCCCCCGATAAGCGGGAGGACTACAATGAGCAGTTCTTC. It codes for CASSPPDKREDYNEQFF. V gene TRBV27 combines with J gene TRBJ2-1, with 9 bases aligning to TRBD2. Germline CDR1 and CDR2: MNHEY and SMNVEV (reference sequence). This CDR3 spans 17 amino acids. The J segment lost 3 bases and the V segment lost 5 bases, leaving 11 bases of the junction unmatched.

The chain is built from TRBV15 and TRBJ1-6, with D possibly TRBD1 on 5 matching bases. Trimming removed 6 bases from V and 10 bases from J, with 16 bases in between. The CDR3 sequence is 14 residues long. CDR1 and CDR2 from the germline V gene are LNHNV and YYDKDF (reference sequence). As DNA, the CDR3 is TGTGCCACCAGTATGAAGGCAGGGAGGTCACCCCTCCACTTT. Translation: CATSMKAGRSPLHF.

Written as DNA, the CDR3 is TGTGCCAGCAGCTTAGAGACAGCAAATCAGCCCCAGCATTTT. Amino acid sequence: CASSLETANQPQHF. The chain carries TRBV7-9 and TRBJ1-5, with a weak D call TRBD1 (5 bases). The CDR3 length is 14 residues. Germline V gene lookup returns CDR1 SEHNR and CDR2 FQNEAQ (reference sequence). V lost 1 base, J lost 4 bases, and 8 bases lay in between.

The J gene is TRBJ2-2, the V gene TRBV2, with D tentatively TRBD2 (6 bases). CDR3 size: 14 residues. Germline CDR1 SNHLY, CDR2 FYNNEI. V was shortened by 7 bases and J by 5 bases, with 14 bases between the two germline ends. The CDR3 region has the DNA TGTGCCAGCACCCGGGACTCATGGACCGGGGAGCTGTTTTTT. Translated: CASTRDSWTGELFF.

The CDR3 reads CASKKQAGGSTDTQYF. CDR3 bases: TGCGCCAGCAAGAAACAAGCGGGGGGTAGCACAGATACGCAGTATTTT. The genes are TRBV5-1 and TRBJ2-3; TRBD2 aligns across 9 bases. Trimming took 6 bases from V and 0 from J; bases not matched to a gene: 8. The CDR3 length is 16 residues. The germline V gene has CDR1 SGHRS and CDR2 YFSETQ.

The gene calls are TRBV5-1 and TRBJ2-3; no definite D call. With 4 bases removed from V and 0 bases from J, the gap between germline ends came to 9 bases. The CDR3 contains 14 residues. Germline-derived CDR1 and CDR2 are SGHRS and YFSETQ. The CDR3 nucleotides read TGCGCCAGCAGCCAAGATAGCAGCACAGATACGCAGTATTTT. Its translation is CASSQDSSTDTQYF. Supplemented by reference TRBV5-1 and TRBJ2-3, the full variable domain reads KAGVTQTPRYLIKTRGQQVTLSCSPISGHRSVSWYQQTPGQGLQFLFEYFSETQRNKGNFPGRFSGRQFSNSRSEMNVSTLELGDSALYLCASSQDSSTDTQYFGPGTRLTVL.

The V and J genes are TRBV6-5 and TRBJ2-1; D is unresolved. The V end lost 6 bases, the J end lost 7 bases, and 7 bases lay between the germline ends. Germline values: CDR1 MNHEY, CDR2 SVGAGI. The CDR3 loop spans 11 amino acids. The chain's CDR3 is CASRPNNEQFF. CDR3 nucleotide sequence: TGTGCCAGCAGGCCTAATAATGAGCAGTTCTTC.

The chain joins TRBV7-9 to TRBJ1-4, with 9 bases identical to TRBD1. J was trimmed by 3 bases and V by 5 bases; bases with no gene match: 10. Germline V gene data show CDR1 as SEHNR and CDR2 as FQNEAQ (reference sequence). The CDR3 covers 17 residues. In nucleotides, the CDR3 is TGTGCCAGCAGCCCTGGACAGGGGCGGGGGGCTAATGAAAAACTGTTTTTT. Residues: CASSPGQGRGANEKLFF. The entire variable domain, with the rest obtained from reference TRBV7-9 and TRBJ1-4, is as follows: DTGVSQNPRHKITKRGQNVTFRCDPISEHNRLYWYRQTLGQGPEFLTYFQNEAQLEKSRLLSDRFSAERPKGSFSTLEIQRTEQGDSAMYLCASSPGQGRGANEKLFFGSGTQLSVL.

V usage is TRBV28 and J usage is TRBJ1-1; TRBD1 matches 7 bases. The trim removed 6 bases at V and 1 base at J, leaving 11 bases unmatched. This CDR3 contains 16 residues. From germline, CDR1 is MDHEN and CDR2 SYDVKM. CDR3 sequence (DNA): TGTGCCAGCAGGCCGACAGGGATGTCGAAGAACACTGAAGCTTTCTTT. Amino acids: CASRPTGMSKNTEAFF.

The genes are TRBV18 and TRBJ1-1; 8 positions match TRBD1. The CDR3 contains 17 residues. V was pared by 3 bases and J by 2 bases, with 11 bases of the junction left unmatched. Germline CDR1 is KGHSH and CDR2 is LQKENI. The CDR3, as DNA: TGTGCCAGCTCACCGACCCGGACAGGGCGAATTAACACTGAAGCTTTCTTT. It is translated as CASSPTRTGRINTEAFF. The full variable domain, with the rest looked up from reference TRBV18 and TRBJ1-1, is NAGVMQNPRHLVRRRGQEARLRCSPMKGHSHVYWYRQLPEEGLKFMVYLQKENIIDESGMPKERFSAEFPKEGPSILRIQQVVRGDSAAYFCASSPTRTGRINTEAFFGQGTRLTVV.

This chain links TRBV11-2 with TRBJ2-7; 7 nucleotides match TRBD1. Looked up from germline, CDR1 is SGHAT and CDR2 is FQNNGV. V gave up 2 bases and J gave up 2 bases; unmatched junction bases: 3. CDR3 length: 14 residues. Written as DNA, the CDR3 is TGTGCCAGCAGCTTACTGGGACAGACCTACGAGCAGTACTTC. This codes for CASSLLGQTYEQYF. Looking up the rest from reference TRBV11-2 and TRBJ2-7 gives the full variable domain: EAGVAQSPRYKIIEKRQSVAFWCNPISGHATLYWYQQILGQGPKLLIQFQNNGVVDDSQLPKDRFSAERLKGVDSTLKIQPAKLEDSAVYLCASSLLGQTYEQYFGPGTRLTVT.

V and J are TRBV7-2 and TRBJ1-5; weak D call: TRBD1 (6 bases). CDR1 is SGHTA and CDR2 is FQGNSA in the germline V gene. V was cut by 3 bases and J by 5 bases, with 11 bases left in between. The CDR3 has 14 amino acids. The CDR3 DNA is TGTGCCAGCAGCTTGCTGGGGGCTCATCAGCCCCAGCATTTT. Translation: CASSLLGAHQPQHF.

The chain recombines TRBV2 with TRBJ2-7; 13 bases match TRBD2. Looked up from germline, CDR1 is SNHLY and CDR2 is FYNNEI. This CDR3 is built from 14 residues. Trimming cost V 4 bases and J 7 bases; bases outside gene matches: 4. This CDR3 is CASSGTSGSYEQYF. The CDR3 bases are TGTGCCAGCAGTGGGACTAGCGGGAGTTATGAGCAGTACTTC.

The V gene is TRBV27, the J gene TRBJ2-2; D may be TRBD1 (5 bases). V was trimmed by 6 bases and J by 6 bases, leaving 14 bases between them. The length of the CDR3 is 14 residues. Germline assignment: CDR1 MNHEY and CDR2 SMNVEV (reference sequence). The CDR3 bases are TGTGCCAGCAGACTAAACCTACAGGCCGGGGAGCTGTTTTTT. Its translation is CASRLNLQAGELFF.

The sample holds a few counts of this clone. This chain joins TRBV4-2 and TRBJ2-1; 13 bases are a match to TRBD2. Germline loops: CDR1 LGHNA, CDR2 YNFKEQ. This CDR3 comprises 16 residues. J gave up 7 bases and V 4 bases, and 7 bases lay outside the gene matches. Written as DNA, the CDR3 is TGTGCCAGCAGCCTTGGGACTAGCGGGATTTATAATGAGCAGTTCTTC. It yields the protein CASSLGTSGIYNEQFF.

This clone was recorded once. This chain links TRBV11-2 with TRBJ2-7, with 7 bases fitting TRBD1. This CDR3 spans 17 amino acids. V shed 4 bases, J shed 3 bases, and the junction held 15 bases outside the gene matches. Germline V gene sequence: CDR1 SGHAT, CDR2 FQNNGV. DNA for the CDR3: TGTGCCAGCAGCTCTGCGGCACCGGGACAGTCTTACTACGAGCAGTACTTC. This gives the protein CASSSAAPGQSYYEQYF. The full variable domain, with the rest looked up from reference TRBV11-2 and TRBJ2-7, is EAGVAQSPRYKIIEKRQSVAFWCNPISGHATLYWYQQILGQGPKLLIQFQNNGVVDDSQLPKDRFSAERLKGVDSTLKIQPAKLEDSAVYLCASSSAAPGQSYYEQYFGPGTRLTVT.

The J gene is TRBJ2-2, the V gene TRBV9, with no clear D. V lost 4 bases to trimming and J lost 0 bases, with 10 bases between them. Germline CDR1 SGDLS, CDR2 YYNGEE. This CDR3 is built from 15 residues. CDR3 residues: CASSPSLSNTGELFF. As DNA, the CDR3 is TGTGCCAGCAGCCCCTCTTTGTCGAACACCGGGGAGCTGTTTTTT. Based on the CDR3 plus reference TRBV9 and TRBJ2-2, the full variable domain is DSGVTQTPKHLITATGQRVTLRCSPRSGDLSVYWYQQSLDQGLQFLIQYYNGEERAKGNILERFSAQQFPDLHSELNLSSLELGDSALYFCASSPSLSNTGELFFGEGSRLTVL.

The chain joins TRBV27 to TRBJ2-7, with 13 nucleotides matching TRBD2. With 4 bases clipped from V and 2 bases from J, the junction kept 5 bases outside the gene matches. This CDR3 spans 16 amino acids. Germline CDR1 MNHEY, CDR2 SMNVEV (reference sequence). The CDR3 reads CASSSRLAGGTYEQYF. CDR3 coding DNA: TGTGCCAGCAGTTCCAGACTAGCGGGAGGCACCTACGAGCAGTACTTC.

The V gene is TRBV5-4, the J gene TRBJ1-1, with D perhaps matching TRBD1 (6 bases). The CDR3 has 11 residues. Germline V gene lookup returns CDR1 SGHNT and CDR2 YYREEE (reference sequence). V shed 4 bases and J shed 7 bases, with 8 bases lying between them. This chain's CDR3 is CASSQDSEAFF. The CDR3 region has the DNA TGTGCCAGCAGCCAGGACAGTGAAGCTTTCTTT.

The chain couples TRBV19 to TRBJ1-4, with D possibly TRBD1 on 6 matching bases. In germline, CDR1 is LNHDA, CDR2 SQIVND (reference sequence). Trimming cost V 7 bases and J 0 bases, with 15 bases left between them. CDR3 length: 16 residues. CDR3 bases: TGTGCCAGTAAGATGGGCAGGGGACCAACTAATGAAAAACTGTTTTTT. The encoded protein is CASKMGRGPTNEKLFF.

The chain couples TRBV11-2 to TRBJ2-2, with TRBD2 identical over 16 bases. Losses at the gene ends were 5 bases for V and 4 bases for J; bases not matched to a gene: 7. CDR3 length: 18 amino acids. The germline V gene encodes CDR1 SGHAT and CDR2 FQNNGV. CDR3 nucleotides: TGTGCCAGCAGCCTGGGACTAGCGGGAGGGCCTTTCACCGGGGAGCTGTTTTTT. Protein sequence: CASSLGLAGGPFTGELFF.